Below are 15 T cell receptor beta chains sequenced from a single sample in a study of Graves' ophthalmopathy and Graves' hyperthyroidism. RNA transcripts were the template, and TCR beta CDR3 regions were amplified from them. Amplification began with first-round RT-PCR using HTBI primers, then second-round multiplex PCR was performed. From the multiplex PCR reads, TCRdb called clonotypes with MiXCR, one entry per CDR3 protein. The sample consists of about 740,000 distinct CDR3 sequences, roughly 40% of them appearing once. Sequencing was performed on peripheral blood. All receptors derive from an adult man with Graves' ophthalmopathy.

This clonotype was counted ten times or more. The chain links TRBV12-3 or TRBV12-4 to TRBJ2-5; 11 positions agree with TRBD2. The CDR3 is 17 amino acids. With V trimmed by 6 bases and J by 9 bases, 18 bases remained unmatched. The CDR3 nucleotides are TGTGCCAGCAGCATCCTTGGACTAGCGGGTCATCTCGGGGCCCAGTACTTC. This encodes CASSILGLAGHLGAQYF.

In DNA, the CDR3 is TGTGCCAGCAGCGCAAACAGGGACGGGGGGCAGTACTTC. This gives the protein CASSANRDGGQYF. The chain uses TRBV2 and TRBJ2-7; D tentatively reads TRBD1 or TRBD2 (6 bases each). Germline CDR1 SNHLY, CDR2 FYNNEI. The CDR3 covers 13 residues. With 6 bases removed from V and 9 bases from J, the gap between germline ends came to 18 bases. Combining the CDR3 with reference TRBV2 and TRBJ2-7 gives the whole variable domain EPEVTQTPSHQVTQMGQEVILRCVPISNHLYFYWYRQILGQKVEFLVSFYNNEISEKSEIFDDQFSVERPDGSNFTLKIRSTKLEDSAMYFCASSANRDGGQYFGPGTRLTVT.

This clonotype has a handful of counts. The rearrangement uses TRBV7-9 and TRBJ2-7, with TRBD2 matching 8 bases. Germline V gene sequence: CDR1 SEHNR, CDR2 FQNEAQ (reference sequence). The trim removed 3 bases at V and 6 bases at J, leaving 16 bases unmatched. This CDR3 has 17 amino acids. CDR3 in amino acids: CASSLGVAGRSFGEQYF. The CDR3 nucleotides read TGTGCCAGCAGCTTGGGTGTAGCGGGACGCTCCTTCGGCGAGCAGTACTTC.

For this clonotype: At one of its ends the junction is not consistent with the germline gene, which may arise from a read error. The rearrangement uses TRBV7-9 and TRBJ2-2, with 8 bases that match TRBD1. The CDR3 is 20 amino acids. Germline V gene data show CDR1 as SEHNR and CDR2 as FQNEAQ (reference sequence). CDR3 residues: CASSPYAEATGGLITGELFF. Written as DNA, the CDR3 is TGCGCCAGCAGCCCCTACGCCGAAGCTACAGGGGGGTTAATCACCGGGGAGCTGTTTTTT. The whole variable domain, remainder taken from reference TRBV7-9 and TRBJ2-2, is DTGVSQNPRHKITKRGQNVTFRCDPISEHNRLYWYRQTLGQGPEFLTYFQNEAQLEKSRLLSDRFSAERPKGSFSTLEIQRTEQGDSAMYLCASSPYAEATGGLITGELFFGEGSRLTVL.

This clonotype has a single count. The rearrangement joins TRBV27 to TRBJ2-7; 8 nucleotides align to TRBD1. Germline trimming cut 8 bases from V and 2 bases from J; bases unmatched to any gene: 5. This CDR3 is 13 amino acids long. Germline V gene lookup returns CDR1 MNHEY and CDR2 SMNVEV (reference sequence). CDR3 DNA sequence: TGTGCCAGCGGCCTGACAGGGGCCTACGAGCAGTACTTC. Its translation is CASGLTGAYEQYF.

A few counts support this clonotype. The V call is TRBV9, the J call TRBJ1-1, with 8 bases fitting TRBD1. The CDR3 covers 18 residues. Germline V CDR1 and CDR2: SGDLS, YYNGEE. V lost 3 bases to trimming and J lost 6 bases; unmatched junction nucleotides: 19. DNA of the CDR3: TGTGCCAGCAGCGCAACAGCAATTCGGACAGGGTCTGGGGCTGAAGCTTTCTTT. This codes for CASSATAIRTGSGAEAFF.

The chain is built from TRBV25-1 and TRBJ2-7; the D gene is possibly TRBD2 (5 bases). TRBJ2-1 matches the DNA end more closely, so the J call is doubtful. Germline V lookup: CDR1 MGHDK, CDR2 SYGVNS. This CDR3 is built from 14 residues. DNA of the CDR3: TGTGCCAGCAGTGCGTGGACGGACTCCTACGAGCAGTTCTTC. This codes for CASSAWTDSYEQFF.

J is TRBJ1-5 and V is TRBV6-6; D gene unclear. V was cut by 1 base and J by 10 bases, with 17 bases left in between. Germline V gives CDR1 MNHNY, CDR2 SVGAGI (reference sequence). The CDR3 sequence is 15 residues long. The CDR3 DNA sequence: TGTGCCAGCAGTTACTACGAAGTGACCGTTACCCCCCAGCATTTT. Its protein is CASSYYEVTVTPQHF.

This clonotype was seen more than once but under ten times. The chain uses TRBV5-1 and TRBJ2-6; 9 positions match TRBD2. The CDR3 has 18 residues. With 1 base clipped from V and 2 bases from J, the junction kept 7 bases outside the gene matches. CDR1 is SGHRS, CDR2 YFSETQ, per germline. CDR3 nucleotides: TGCGCCAGCAGCTTGTCCGTAGCGGGAGTTCCTGGGGCCAACGTCCTGACTTTC. Protein sequence: CASSLSVAGVPGANVLTF.

This clonotype was observed a single time. The chain joins TRBV5-6 to TRBJ2-2, with D possibly matching TRBD2 (6 bases). This CDR3 spans 14 amino acids. Germline assignment: CDR1 SGHDT and CDR2 YYEEEE. Trimming left V 8 bases short and J 5 bases short, with 16 bases between. CDR3 sequence (DNA): TGTGCCAGTAGTCCTCGACGGGGGACCGGGGAGCTGTTTTTT. Translated: CASSPRRGTGELFF. The whole variable domain, filled in from reference TRBV5-6 and TRBJ2-2, reads DAGVTQSPTHLIKTRGQQVTLRCSPKSGHDTVSWYQQALGQGPQFIFQYYEEEERQRGNFPDRFSGHQFPNYSSELNVNALLLGDSALYLCASSPRRGTGELFFGEGSRLTVL.

A note on this clonotype: A clone one base away is much larger, so this may be a read error. The V call is TRBV29-1, the J call TRBJ1-1; 7 nucleotides match TRBD1. CDR3 size: 14 residues. Germline V CDR1 and CDR2: SQVTM, ANQGSEA. The CDR3 loop is CSVRFMTGNTEASF. CDR3 DNA: TGCAGCGTCCGATTTATGACAGGGAACACTGAAGCTTCCTTT.

This clonotype was recorded many times. The J gene is TRBJ2-7, the V gene TRBV15; 7 bases map to TRBD1. The V and J ends lost 1 base and 3 bases, in that order; junction bases with no gene match: 3. This CDR3 is built from 14 residues. In germline, CDR1 is LNHNV, CDR2 YYDKDF (reference sequence). The CDR3 sequence is CATSRGGGSYEQYF. The CDR3 DNA is TGTGCCACCAGCAGAGGAGGGGGCAGCTACGAGCAGTACTTC.

V usage is TRBV6-5 and J usage is TRBJ1-2; 8 bases agree with TRBD1. This CDR3 is 13 amino acids long. Germline V gene lookup returns CDR1 MNHEY and CDR2 SVGAGI. The V segment lost 5 bases and the J segment 4 bases; nucleotides outside the gene matches: 3. The DNA of the CDR3 is TGTGCCAGCAGTAACAGGGGGGGCTATGGCTACACCTTC. It encodes CASSNRGGYGYTF.

The chain is built from TRBV2 and TRBJ1-2; D not certain. The ends were cut back, 6 bases at V and 4 bases at J, with 15 bases in the middle. The CDR3 has 14 amino acids. Germline V gives CDR1 SNHLY, CDR2 FYNNEI. As DNA, the CDR3 is TGTGCCAGCAGCCTTGCAGAAATGACCTATGGCTACACCTTC. Residues: CASSLAEMTYGYTF.

This clonotype was observed a single time. Germline and junction disagree at one end, which may indicate a read error. This chain connects TRBV19 to TRBJ1-6; D gene ambiguous. CDR1 LNHDA and CDR2 SQIVND come from the germline V gene (reference sequence). The CDR3 consists of 16 residues. The CDR3 is CASSRLRVYYNSPLHF. The CDR3 bases are TGTGCCAGCAGTAGACTCCGGGTTTACTATAATTCACCCCTCCACTTT.